This is a list of T cell receptor beta chains from one sample in a study of blood T cell repertoires in COVID-19. Using immunoSEQ multiplex PCR, the repertoire was profiled, and TCRdb retains in-frame clones only, with some absent. Here the sample spans approximately 53,000 clones, 70% to 80% being singletons. Material for sequencing was PBMCs or T cells enriched from blood (not recorded which). These receptors were collected from a woman in her fifties or sixties with acute COVID-19. The CDR3 runs from the conserved cysteine through the conserved F or W. A D gene is named only where the DNA matches it firmly. Size tells how often a clone was seen (once, few, many) or the class of an expanded clone, and some rows leave it out.

V	size	D	J	CDR3	DNA
TRBV10-3	.	.	TRBJ2-7	CAISQGVYEQYF	TGTGCCATCAGTCAAGGGGTCTACGAGCAGTACTTC
TRBV30	.	.	TRBJ1-5	CAWSVGGAYSNQPQHF	TGTGCCTGGAGTGTCGGGGGGGCGTATAGCAATCAGCCCCAGCATTTT
TRBV7-6	.	.	TRBJ1-2	CASSLSFRDGYTF	TGTGCCAGCAGCTTATCGTTTCGGGATGGCTACACCTTC
TRBV6-5	.	TRBD1	TRBJ1-1	CASRGQGVSEAFF	TGTGCCAGCAGAGGACAGGGTGTTTCTGAAGCTTTCTTT
TRBV19	.	TRBD2	TRBJ2-3	CASSIRTSGADTQYF	TGTGCCAGTAGTATTAGGACTAGCGGGGCAGATACGCAGTATTTT
TRBV2	.	.	TRBJ2-7	CASSAMGHPYEQYF	TGTGCCAGCAGTGCAATGGGACATCCCTACGAGCAGTACTTC
TRBV7-9	.	.	TRBJ2-1	CASSLSIHGGEQFF	TGTGCCAGCAGCTTATCTATCCATGGCGGTGAGCAGTTCTTC
TRBV2	.	.	TRBJ1-1	CASRRQAGNTEAFF	TGTGCCAGCAGACGACAGGCTGGTAACACTGAAGCTTTCTTT
TRBV11-2	.	TRBD2	TRBJ2-1	CASNTRWGGGPAEQFF	TGTGCCAGCAACACCCGGTGGGGCGGGGGGCCGGCTGAGCAGTTCTTC
TRBV11-2	.	.	TRBJ1-1	CASSPMAGTLNTEAFF	TGTGCCAGCAGCCCCATGGCCGGGACACTGAACACTGAAGCTTTCTTT
TRBV19	few	.	TRBJ1-6	CASTQGNSPLHF	TGTGCCAGTACCCAGGGCAATTCACCCCTCCACTTT
TRBV7-2	.	.	TRBJ2-1	CASSLGGRGAFGEQFF	TGTGCCAGCAGCCTTGGCGGTCGGGGGGCATTCGGTGAGCAGTTCTTC
TRBV12-3/TRBV12-4	.	TRBD1	TRBJ2-3	CASSPSDRVAQYF	TGTGCCAGCAGTCCCTCCGACAGGGTGGCGCAGTATTTT
TRBV16	.	.	TRBJ1-1	CASSQSFGTDTEAFF	TGTGCCAGCAGCCAATCGTTTGGCACAGACACTGAAGCTTTCTTT
TRBV19	once	TRBD1	TRBJ1-3	CASSPGQGRTIYF	TGTGCCAGTAGCCCCGGACAGGGGAGGACCATATATTTT
TRBV10-3	few	.	TRBJ1-2	CAISEKEPYGYTF	TGTGCCATCAGTGAGAAGGAGCCTTATGGCTACACCTTC
TRBV30	.	TRBD1	TRBJ1-2	CARNNGTGNYGYTF	TGTGCCCGGAACAACGGGACAGGGAACTATGGCTACACCTTC
TRBV30	.	.	TRBJ1-4	CACMAGASTNEKLFF	TGTGCCTGTATGGCGGGGGCTTCAACTAATGAAAAACTGTTTTTT
TRBV18	.	.	TRBJ1-5	CASSQKAKNSNQPQHF	TGTGCCAGCTCACAGAAAGCCAAAAATAGCAATCAGCCCCAGCATTTT
TRBV2	.	.	TRBJ1-2	CASSEMGQGGYTF	TGTGCCAGCAGTGAGATGGGGCAGGGTGGCTACACCTTC
TRBV7-2	.	TRBD1	TRBJ1-1	CASSLATRGHTEAFF	TGTGCCAGCAGCTTAGCTACCAGGGGGCACACTGAAGCTTTCTTT
TRBV4-1	.	TRBD1	TRBJ1-6	CASSQRGDRGQGSPLHF	TGCGCCAGCAGCCAAAGGGGGGACAGGGGCCAGGGTTCACCCCTCCACTTT
TRBV5-1	.	TRBD2	TRBJ2-5	CASSFRGGEETQYF	TGCGCCAGCAGCTTCCGCGGGGGGGAAGAGACCCAGTACTTC
TRBV11-1	.	TRBD2	TRBJ2-7	CASSLSGGAYEQYF	TGTGCCAGCAGCTTGAGTGGGGGGGCCTACGAGCAGTACTTC
TRBV30	.	.	TRBJ2-2	CAWSVSPGELFF	TGTGCCTGGAGTGTCTCCCCCGGGGAGCTGTTTTTT
TRBV9	.	.	TRBJ2-1	CASSVGTEPYNEQFF	TGTGCCAGCAGCGTCGGGACTGAACCTTACAATGAGCAGTTCTTC
TRBV5-1	.	TRBD1	TRBJ1-2	CASSLGQGEGYTF	TGCGCCAGCAGCTTGGGACAGGGGGAAGGCTACACCTTC
TRBV25-1	.	TRBD1	TRBJ1-6	CASSNRGSYNSPLHF	TGTGCCAGCAGCAACAGGGGTTCCTATAATTCACCCCTCCACTTT
TRBV19	.	TRBD1	TRBJ1-4	CASVRRGDSTNEKLFF	TGTGCCAGCGTTCGCAGGGGGGACTCAACTAATGAAAAACTGTTTTTT
TRBV30	.	.	TRBJ1-2	CAWMGPGKNYGYTF	TGTGCCTGGATGGGGCCAGGGAAAAACTATGGCTACACCTTC
TRBV4-1	.	.	TRBJ1-2	CASSQDMSYGYTF	TGCGCCAGCAGCCAAGATATGAGCTATGGCTACACCTTC
TRBV5-5	.	TRBD1	TRBJ1-5	CASSLGGTGFQPQHF	TGTGCCAGCAGCTTGGGGGGGACAGGGTTCCAGCCCCAGCATTTT
TRBV5-5	.	.	TRBJ2-7	CASSPRGPIHEQYF	TGTGCCAGCAGCCCTCGAGGGCCCATCCACGAGCAGTACTTC
TRBV10-2	.	.	TRBJ1-6	CASSEFQGGSNSPLHF	TGCGCCAGCAGTGAATTCCAGGGTGGTAGCAATTCACCCCTCCACTTT
TRBV5-1	few	.	TRBJ1-1	CASSFTVNTEAFF	TGCGCCAGCAGCTTTACAGTGAACACTGAAGCTTTCTTT
TRBV30	.	.	TRBJ1-1	CAWSQYNTEAFF	TGTGCCTGGAGTCAGTACAACACTGAAGCTTTCTTT
TRBV6-5	.	.	TRBJ1-1	CASRLDRRGTEAFF	TGTGCCAGCAGACTAGACAGAAGGGGGACTGAAGCTTTCTTT
TRBV6-5	.	TRBD1	TRBJ1-3	CASSMTGPGNTIYF	TGTGCCAGCAGCATGACAGGGCCTGGAAACACCATATATTTT
TRBV4-2	.	.	TRBJ1-2	CASSLGRGDNGYTF	TGTGCCAGCAGCCTTGGGAGGGGGGACAATGGCTACACCTTC
TRBV6-5	.	TRBD2	TRBJ2-7	CASSSPGGTAYEQYF	TGTGCCAGCAGCTCCCCCGGGGGGACGGCCTACGAGCAGTACTTC
TRBV5-1	.	.	TRBJ2-5	CASRISGGSQETQYF	TGCGCCAGCAGAATTTCCGGGGGATCACAAGAGACCCAGTACTTC
TRBV5-4	.	TRBD1	TRBJ2-2	CASSSWTGNTGELFF	TGTGCCAGCAGCTCCTGGACAGGGAACACCGGGGAGCTGTTTTTT
TRBV7-9	.	TRBD1	TRBJ2-4	CASSLAGGQGKNIQYF	TGTGCCAGCAGCTTAGCGGGAGGACAGGGGAAAAACATTCAGTACTTC
TRBV12-3/TRBV12-4	.	.	TRBJ1-1	CASRSPGEQAFF	TGTGCCAGCAGGTCCCCCGGGGAGCAAGCTTTCTTT
TRBV11-2	.	TRBD2	TRBJ2-7	CASSHLAGAAYEQYF	TGTGCCAGCAGCCATCTAGCGGGGGCTGCCTACGAGCAGTACTTC
TRBV5-1	.	.	TRBJ2-2	CASSFDSTGELFF	TGCGCCAGCAGCTTTGACAGCACCGGGGAGCTGTTTTTT
TRBV24-1	.	.	TRBJ2-2	CATSGQAIGELFF	TGTGCCACCAGTGGGCAGGCAATCGGGGAGCTGTTTTTT
TRBV11-3	.	.	TRBJ1-2	CASSLGALGGEYGYTF	TGTGCCAGCAGCTTAGGAGCCCTAGGAGGGGAATATGGCTACACCTTC
TRBV5-6	.	.	TRBJ1-1	CASSPFGYHRGGNTEAFF	TGTGCCAGCAGCCCCTTCGGGTACCATCGGGGGGGGAACACTGAAGCTTTCTTT
TRBV6-5	.	.	TRBJ2-7	CASSYSGGDYEQYF	TGTGCCAGCAGTTACTCAGGAGGGGACTACGAGCAGTACTTC
TRBV7-2	.	.	TRBJ1-3	CASSLGRTVISGNTIYF	TGTGCCAGCAGCTTAGGACGGACAGTGATCTCTGGAAACACCATATATTTT
TRBV18	.	.	TRBJ1-5	CASSPTGSPGQPQHF	TGTGCCAGCTCCCCGACCGGCAGTCCAGGGCAGCCCCAGCATTTT
TRBV7-9	.	.	TRBJ2-7	CASSPKGTPYEQYF	TGTGCCAGCAGCCCGAAAGGGACACCCTACGAGCAGTACTTC
TRBV28	once	TRBD1	TRBJ2-4	CASSPGTGSAKNIQYF	TGTGCCAGCAGTCCCGGGACAGGGTCAGCCAAAAACATTCAGTACTTC
TRBV9	few	TRBD1	TRBJ1-3	CASSGRQGGNTIYF	TGTGCCAGCAGCGGTAGACAGGGTGGAAACACCATATATTTT
TRBV3-1/TRBV3-2	.	.	TRBJ2-5	CASSLDTFSLSQYF	TGTGCCAGCAGCCTCGACACCTTTTCCCTCTCCCAGTACTTC
TRBV6-6	few	TRBD1	TRBJ1-2	CASIPQGNYGYTF	TGTGCCAGCATCCCACAGGGGAACTATGGCTACACCTTC
TRBV29-1	.	.	TRBJ1-2	CSVRDSRGPGYTF	TGCAGCGTCAGGGACTCCCGGGGCCCGGGCTACACCTTC
TRBV19	.	TRBD1	TRBJ2-7	CASSIRDRGHEQYF	TGTGCCAGTAGTATTAGGGACAGGGGCCACGAGCAGTACTTC
TRBV6-5	.	.	TRBJ2-7	CASTVTVSSYEQYF	TGTGCCAGTACAGTAACAGTGAGCTCCTACGAGCAGTACTTC